Given below is one TCR beta chain in context. The antigen it binds to is not known. No base qualities exist here, and no much larger clone lies one base off it. The record originates from a study of blood T cell repertoires in COVID-19 (dated by TCRdb to between 2020 and 2021). Some background on the complete study: Collaborator samples came from the United States, Italy and Spain and covered acute and convalescent phases of COVID-19. The sample metadata nearly always contained a de-identified subject ID, COVID-19 status, age in years and sex. Where available, HLA class I and class II types were obtained from metadata supplied by the sample provider rather than from assay-based typing. The samples were drawn from two sources: the first 160 participants of the ongoing ImmuneRACE study, and 1,000 to 1,500 subjects contributed by 6 global collaborators. The material from the prospective study consisted of cDNA or gDNA derived from T cells, B-cell-depleted T cells, or PBMCs. The repertoires were released in a freely available public database meant as a resource for research on the immune response to SARS-CoV-2. Deeply sampled blood TCRbeta repertoires from subjects exposed to, actively infected with, or recovered from COVID-19 were included in the dataset.

Points the paper makes about the study in general: The amount of clinical and demographic metadata varied by source and participant and was provided uncurated.

TCRbeta CDR3 regions were amplified from genomic DNA by means of the immunoSEQ Assay, a bias-controlled multiplex PCR. Processing in the source paper ran as follows. The number of nucleated cells in each sample was estimated from the amplification of reference gene primers within the assay. Sequence reads were collapsed and filtered to measure the absolute abundance of every unique TCRbeta CDR3 rearrangement. For each sample, productive Simpson clonality was calculated by taking the square root of Simpson's diversity index across productive rearrangements. Not all clones reach the TCRdb copy of this immuneACCESS table, which keeps in-frame sequences only. Checked studies attribute under half of the gap to unresolved V genes and leave the rest unexplained. V and J calls and clone size are given by that table; D and trimming were obtained from the DNA. The sample records 180,000 or so clones, about four fifths of which are singletons. The ten largest clones take up 8% to 13% of the sample.

One collaborating source in Seattle enrolled patients while the patients were actively infected and followed the patients over time throughout the course of disease. Each collaborating institution followed its own protocols to collect whole blood in K2EDTA tubes. For TCRbeta analysis, collaborator samples were shipped as frozen whole blood, as isolated PBMCs, or as DNA extracted from either sample type. The germline V gene (reference sequence) supplies CDR1 SEHNR and CDR2 FQNEAQ. The CDR3 spans 14 residues, from the cysteine through the phenylalanine. Only the CDR3 part of the read is kept: 42 bases, read in frame from the first base. Here V drops 8 bases and J drops 5 bases, and the junction holds 6 bases not matched to any gene.

The chain employs TRBV7-9 and TRBJ2-1, with 10 central nucleotides matching TRBD1. The receptor's source is a woman in her forties with COVID-19, enrolled during active disease. Source material: peripheral blood. The nucleotide sequence reads as follows: TGTGCCAGCCACTCCGGGACAGGGGACAATGAGCAGTTCTTC. Its translation is CASHSGTGDNEQFF. Reference TRBV7-9 and TRBJ2-1 genes cover what lies past the CDR3, so the full variable domain is DTGVSQNPRHKITKRGQNVTFRCDPISEHNRLYWYRQTLGQGPEFLTYFQNEAQLEKSRLLSDRFSAERPKGSFSTLEIQRTEQGDSAMYLCASHSGTGDNEQFFGPGTRLTVL.